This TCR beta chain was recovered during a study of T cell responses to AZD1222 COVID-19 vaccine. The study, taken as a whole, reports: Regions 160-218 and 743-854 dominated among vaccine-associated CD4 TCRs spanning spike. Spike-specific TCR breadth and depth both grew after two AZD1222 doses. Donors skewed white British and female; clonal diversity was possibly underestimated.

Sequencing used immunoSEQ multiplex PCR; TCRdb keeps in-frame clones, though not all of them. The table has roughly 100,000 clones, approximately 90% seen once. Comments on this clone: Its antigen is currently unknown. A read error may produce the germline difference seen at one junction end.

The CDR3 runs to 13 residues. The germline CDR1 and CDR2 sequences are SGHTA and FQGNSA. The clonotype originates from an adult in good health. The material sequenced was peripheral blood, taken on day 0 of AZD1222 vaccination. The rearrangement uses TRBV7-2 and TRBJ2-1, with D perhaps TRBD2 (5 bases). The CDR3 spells CASSLVDYHEQFF. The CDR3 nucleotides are TGTGCCAGCAGCTTAGTTGACTACCATGAGCAGTTCTTC. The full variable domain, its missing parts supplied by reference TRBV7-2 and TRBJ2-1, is GAGVSQSPSNKVTEKGKDVELRCDPISGHTALYWYRQSLGQGLEFLIYFQGNSAPDKSGLPSDRFSAERTGGSVSTLTIQRTQQEDSAVYLCASSLVDYHEQFFGPGTRLTVL.